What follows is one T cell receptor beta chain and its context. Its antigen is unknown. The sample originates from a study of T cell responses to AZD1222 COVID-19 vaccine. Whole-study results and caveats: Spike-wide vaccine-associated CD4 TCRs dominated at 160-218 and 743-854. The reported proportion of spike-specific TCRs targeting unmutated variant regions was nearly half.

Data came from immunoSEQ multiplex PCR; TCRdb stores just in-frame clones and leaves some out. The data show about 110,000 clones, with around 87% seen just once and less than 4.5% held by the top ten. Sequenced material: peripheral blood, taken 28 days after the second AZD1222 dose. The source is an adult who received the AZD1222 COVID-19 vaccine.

CDR3: CAWSDVGQTYEQYF. CDR3 nucleotides: TGTGCCTGGAGTGATGTAGGACAAACCTACGAGCAGTACTTC. The chain uses TRBV30 and TRBJ2-7, with D possibly TRBD1 on 5 matching bases. The CDR3 has 14 residues. The germline CDR1 and CDR2 sequences are GTSNPN and SVGIG (reference sequence). V shed 1 base and J shed 2 bases, with 12 bases lying between them.